The clone carrying this T cell receptor (beta chain) was counted only a few times. The antigen is unknown. This entry belongs to a study of T cells in Graves' hyperthyroidism and ophthalmopathy. Study conclusions and caveats: Classification by a 13 V-J model distinguished ophthalmopathy from stable hyperthyroidism.

Inclusion characteristics of ophthalmopathy patients comprised a Clinical Activity Score of at least 3, a NOSPECS grade of at least 4, and duration under 3 months. This CDR3 is 15 amino acids long. Germline CDR1 is MNHNS and CDR2 is SASEGT. V lost 4 bases to trimming and J lost 0 bases, with 10 bases between them. Authors of the study amplified TCR beta CDR3 regions from RNA transcripts. With the HTBI primer set, the TCR CDR3 went through a first round of RT-PCR. Via MiXCR, TCRdb re-called the multiplex PCR reads, giving one row per CDR3 protein. The table lists hundreds of thousands of distinct CDR3 sequences, about 20% of them singletons, with less than 65% in the top ten.

The chain joins TRBV6-1 to TRBJ1-5; D is uncertain. Sample: blood. This TCR derives from a woman aged 65 to 85 with Graves' ophthalmopathy. CDR3 nucleotides: TGTGCCAGCAGTGCGACCGTAAATAGCAATCAGCCCCAGCATTTT. It translates to CASSATVNSNQPQHF.